Sequencing of this T cell receptor (beta chain) was carried out in a study of T cell repertoires in cytomegalovirus infection. Trimming left V 1 base short and J 0 bases short, with 11 bases between. The germline V gene has CDR1 SGHNT and CDR2 YYREEE (reference sequence). The CDR3 loop spans 15 amino acids. This clonotype was detected ten times or more. The antigen is undetermined. TCRdb re-called the reads through MiXCR, storing one row per CDR3 protein. The sample holds some 920,000 distinct CDR3 sequences, 31% seen once. Sequencing used cultured CD8+ T cells from PBMCs, obtained from culture after CMV antigen stimulation. The clonotype comes from a human donor in good health (CMV status not recorded). Some clones in this sample may be carry-over from other donors' samples. This chain connects TRBV5-4 to TRBJ2-7; maybe TRBD2 (5 bases). The CDR3: CASSLPGSISYEQYF. CDR3 bases: TGTGCCAGCAGCTTGCCGGGATCTATCTCCTACGAGCAGTACTTC.